This note documents a single T cell receptor (beta chain) sequence. Its antigen is not known. Original data processing: For papillary thyroid cancer, a distant-metastasis classifier was constructed from CDR3 differences observed across clinicopathological groups. With MiXCR, TCRdb reprocessed the PCR reads. These V and J calls originate from TCRdb's pipeline instead of the authors' own analysis. The sample has more than 10,000 clones, around a third seen once. V was cut by 7 bases and J by 9 bases, with 10 bases left in between. CDR3 size: 11 residues. In germline, CDR1 is SNHLY, CDR2 FYNNEI. Thyroid surgery was preceded by no treatment in any patient. The data stem from a study of metastatic and nonmetastatic thyroid tumors. Study overall: For malignant and benign thyroid patients, tumor or nodule tissue and blood were the sources whose repertoires were compared.

Study-wide findings and caveats: In both blood and tumor samples, TCR beta diversity was reported significantly higher for malignant than benign nodules.

The TCR originated in a male donor with papillary thyroid cancer or a benign thyroid nodule (not recorded which). Some clones in this sample may be carry-over from other donors' samples. Source material: tumor tissue. V gene TRBV2 combines with J gene TRBJ2-1; D possibly matches TRBD1 or TRBD2 (6 bases each). CDR3 sequence reads: CASIGGGEQFF. DNA for the CDR3: TGTGCCAGCATCGGGGGCGGTGAGCAGTTCTTC.